This entry lists 27 T cell receptor beta chains sequenced from one sample in a study of radiation and T cells in renal cell carcinoma. Profiled with immunoSEQ multiplex PCR; TCRdb holds only in-frame clones, not every one. The sample lists 100,000 to 150,000 clones, 81% occurring once. Time point specified: blood 2 weeks post-SBRT. Treatment: 15 Gy SBRT to primary tumor, nephrectomy 4 weeks later. Specimen: blood, collected from a patient whose treatment included radiotherapy and nephrectomy. Receptor source: a woman in her sixties with renal cell carcinoma.

This chain uses TRBV5-8 with TRBJ2-3, with no clear D. The length of the CDR3 is 12 residues. Germline CDR1 and CDR2: SGHTS and YDEGEE. V lost 5 bases and J 7 bases, leaving 11 bases between the germline ends. DNA for the CDR3: TGTGCCAGCAGGCCCTCCGTGAATACGCAGTATTTT. Translating gives CASRPSVNTQYF.

Only a few counts were recorded for this clone. The chain carries TRBV7-3 and TRBJ1-2, with TRBD1 matching over 7 bases. V lost 4 bases, J lost 7 bases, and 6 bases stayed unmatched. The CDR3 runs to 13 residues. From germline, CDR1 is SGHTA and CDR2 FQGTGA. The CDR3 region is CASSSSGGFGYTF. The DNA of the CDR3 is TGTGCCAGCAGCTCCTCAGGGGGTTTTGGCTACACCTTC.

The chain employs TRBV5-4 and TRBJ1-3; possible D gene TRBD1, 5 bases. V lost 1 base to trimming and J lost 1 base, with 15 bases between them. Germline V CDR1 and CDR2: SGHNT, YYREEE (reference sequence). The CDR3 extends over 17 amino acids. As DNA, the CDR3 is TGTGCCAGCAGCTTGACCGGCAGGGTTGGTTCTGGAAACACCATATATTTT. It yields the protein CASSLTGRVGSGNTIYF.

V and J are TRBV28 and TRBJ2-1, with a possible D match to TRBD2 (6 bases). CDR3 length: 11 residues. Trimming took off 3 bases at V and 10 bases at J, with 7 bases between the two ends. In germline, CDR1 is MDHEN, CDR2 SYDVKM. The CDR3 bases are TGTGCCAGCAGTTTCGGGGGAGAGCAGTTCTTC. This gives the protein CASSFGGEQFF. The whole variable domain, remainder taken from reference TRBV28 and TRBJ2-1, is DVKVTQSSRYLVKRTGEKVFLECVQDMDHENMFWYRQDPGLGLRLIYFSYDVKMKEKGDIPEGYSVSREKKERFSLILESASTNQTSMYLCASSFGGEQFFGPGTRLTVL.

This clone was detected once. The V gene is TRBV11-1, the J gene TRBJ2-3, with D possibly TRBD2 on 5 matching bases. Between the trimmed V and J ends, which lost 5 bases and 4 bases, there was a span of 13 bases. Germline V lookup: CDR1 SGHAT, CDR2 FQDESV (reference sequence). There are 14 residues in the CDR3. CDR3: CASSARTVADTQYF. In nucleotides, the CDR3 is TGTGCCAGCAGCGCTCGGACTGTGGCAGATACGCAGTATTTT.

This clone was detected many times. The chain employs TRBV7-8 and TRBJ1-2; no clear D. The germline CDR1 and CDR2 sequences are SGHVS and FQNEAQ. The germline V and J ends were trimmed by 5 bases and 2 bases, with 9 bases remaining between them. The CDR3 totals 13 residues. The CDR3 DNA reads as TGTGCCAGCAGCCAGGACGGGAACTATGGCTACACCTTC. This gives the protein CASSQDGNYGYTF.

Only a few counts were recorded for this clone. The rearrangement links TRBV7-9 to TRBJ1-1, with 9 bases lining up with TRBD1. J lost 7 bases, V lost 4 bases, and 4 bases had no gene match. From germline, CDR1 is SEHNR and CDR2 FQNEAQ (reference sequence). This CDR3 comprises 13 residues. DNA of the CDR3: TGTGCCAGCAGCTATACAGGGGGCGGTGAAGCTTTCTTT. As protein: CASSYTGGGEAFF.

This clone was counted once. The chain couples TRBV5-5 to TRBJ2-3, with D unresolved. The CDR3 contains 14 residues. Trimming took off 3 bases at V and 3 bases at J, with 11 bases between the two ends. Per the germline V gene, CDR1 is SGHKS and CDR2 is YYEKEE (reference sequence). CDR3 bases: TGTGCCAGCAGCTGGGCGGACGGGACAGATACGCAGTATTTT. Protein product: CASSWADGTDTQYF.

The chain combines TRBV30 with TRBJ1-5, with D unresolved. Germline V gene data show CDR1 as GTSNPN and CDR2 as SVGIG (reference sequence). This CDR3 comprises 13 residues. The germline V and J ends were trimmed by 1 base and 0 bases, with 4 bases remaining between them. In nucleotides, the CDR3 is TGTGCCTGGAGTGGCAGTAGCAATCAGCCCCAGCATTTT. It translates to CAWSGSSNQPQHF. Full variable domain (missing parts from reference TRBV30 and TRBJ1-5): SQTIHQWPATLVQPVGSPLSLECTVEGTSNPNLYWYRQAAGRGLQLLFYSVGIGQISSEVPQNLSASRPQDRQFILSSKKLLLSDSGFYLCAWSGSSNQPQHFGDGTRLSIL.

CDR3 nucleotides: TGTGCCAGCAGCTTAAATCCCGAAGAGACCCAGTACTTC. Its protein is CASSLNPEETQYF. This chain joins TRBV7-2 and TRBJ2-5; no clear D. The CDR3 length is 13 residues. Trimming stripped 2 bases from V and 3 bases from J, with 7 bases between. In germline, CDR1 is SGHTA, CDR2 FQGNSA.

The rearrangement links TRBV5-1 to TRBJ1-3; possibly TRBD1 for D (5 bases). The length of the CDR3 is 16 residues. Per germline, CDR1 SGHRS and CDR2 YFSETQ. With 2 bases removed from V and 0 bases from J, the gap between germline ends came to 12 bases. CDR3 bases: TGCGCCAGCAGCTTAGAGCAGGGATACTCTGGAAACACCATATATTTT. Translating gives CASSLEQGYSGNTIYF. Drawing the rest from reference TRBV5-1 and TRBJ1-3, the complete variable domain is KAGVTQTPRYLIKTRGQQVTLSCSPISGHRSVSWYQQTPGQGLQFLFEYFSETQRNKGNFPGRFSGRQFSNSRSEMNVSTLELGDSALYLCASSLEQGYSGNTIYFGEGSWLTVV.

The V and J genes are TRBV6-1 and TRBJ1-2, with no clear D. This CDR3 comprises 13 residues. Germline V lookup: CDR1 MNHNS, CDR2 SASEGT. Deletions cut 8 bases from V and 6 bases from J, with 16 bases between. CDR3: CASSSRELHGYTF. CDR3 sequence (DNA): TGTGCCAGCTCATCAAGGGAGCTCCATGGCTACACCTTC.

The chain links TRBV2 to TRBJ2-3, with D perhaps being TRBD1 or TRBD2 (5 bases each). V was clipped by 10 bases and J by 6 bases, with 20 bases between them. Germline V gives CDR1 SNHLY, CDR2 FYNNEI. The CDR3 runs 14 residues. For the CDR3, the DNA is TGTGCCAAGGTGTATCCGGGGCGTGAGGATACGCAGTATTTT. This gives the protein CAKVYPGREDTQYF.

The chain employs TRBV29-1 and TRBJ2-7; D may be TRBD2 (6 bases). The CDR3 is 12 residues long. CDR1 is SQVTM, CDR2 ANQGSEA, per germline. V lost 5 bases to trimming and J lost 3 bases, with 11 bases between them. The CDR3 region is CSVRGLSYEQYF. In nucleotides, the CDR3 is TGCAGCGTTCGGGGGTTAAGCTACGAGCAGTACTTC.

The chain combines TRBV27 with TRBJ2-7; no firm D call. The CDR3 has 11 amino acids. Germline V lookup: CDR1 MNHEY, CDR2 SMNVEV (reference sequence). V lost 6 bases, J lost 4 bases, and 7 bases lay in between. CDR3 sequence (DNA): TGTGCCAGCAGGAACCGATACGAGCAGTACTTC. This sequence encodes CASRNRYEQYF.

J is TRBJ2-7 and V is TRBV6-1; the match to TRBD2 covers 7 bases. J lost 2 bases, V lost 4 bases, and 11 bases had no gene match. The length of the CDR3 is 16 residues. Germline V CDR1 and CDR2: MNHNS, SASEGT. In DNA form, the CDR3 reads TGTGCCAGCAGTGGCCATCTAGCGGTCGGCGCCTACGAGCAGTACTTC. This translates into CASSGHLAVGAYEQYF.

This clone was picked up one time. This chain uses TRBV29-1 with TRBJ2-3, with D uncertain. The CDR3 is 13 residues long. Between the trimmed V and J ends, which lost 3 bases and 3 bases, there was a span of 10 bases. In germline, CDR1 is SQVTM, CDR2 ANQGSEA. This chain's CDR3 is CSVEISSTDTQYF. For the CDR3, the DNA is TGCAGCGTTGAGATTTCGAGTACAGATACGCAGTATTTT.

V gene TRBV6-1 combines with J gene TRBJ1-3; the D gene is possibly TRBD1 (5 bases). This CDR3 has 15 amino acids. V was shortened by 5 bases and J by 0 bases, with 11 bases between the two germline ends. Germline lookup yields CDR1 MNHNS and CDR2 SASEGT. The CDR3 loop is CASSRGGGSGNTIYF. CDR3 DNA sequence: TGTGCCAGCAGTCGGGGTGGGGGCTCTGGAAACACCATATATTTT.

V usage is TRBV30 and J usage is TRBJ1-1; D gene uncertain. The CDR3 spans 16 residues. Trimming pared 5 bases from V and 1 base from J, leaving 20 bases between. Per the germline V gene, CDR1 is GTSNPN and CDR2 is SVGIG (reference sequence). The CDR3 reads CAWGRVPPLENTEAFF. The DNA of the CDR3 is TGTGCCTGGGGTCGGGTCCCCCCCCTAGAGAACACTGAAGCTTTCTTT.

The chain joins TRBV7-9 to TRBJ2-5; 7 bases agree with TRBD1. The junction had 4 bases not matched to a gene; V was cut back by 5 bases and J by 1 base. The CDR3 sequence is 14 residues long. CDR1 is SEHNR, CDR2 FQNEAQ, per germline (reference sequence). CDR3 region: CASSLEGAQETQYF. The DNA for the CDR3 is TGTGCCAGCAGCCTTGAGGGGGCCCAAGAGACCCAGTACTTC.

Here the CDR3 DNA reads TGTGCCAGCAGCCCCCCGACCAACGCCGGGGAGCTGTTTTTT. Amino acid sequence: CASSPPTNAGELFF. The V call is TRBV7-9, the J call TRBJ2-2, with no clear D. Germline assignment: CDR1 SEHNR and CDR2 FQNEAQ (reference sequence). CDR3 length equals 14 residues. The V gene lost 5 bases and the J gene lost 6 bases, with 13 bases spanning the gap.

Points on this clone: Other nucleotide sequences in the sample specify the same CDR3. The chain has TRBV4-3 and TRBJ1-4, with a weak D call TRBD1 (5 bases). This CDR3 is built from 14 residues. Germline V gene data show CDR1 as LGHNA and CDR2 as YSLEER. V was pared by 0 bases and J by 4 bases, with 6 bases between. The CDR3 DNA follows: TGCGCCAGCAGCCAAGATAGGGGTAATGAAAAACTGTTTTTT. This encodes CASSQDRGNEKLFF.

The J gene is TRBJ1-2, the V gene TRBV9; weak D call: TRBD1 (6 bases). This CDR3 has 15 residues. V lost 0 bases to trimming and J lost 0 bases, with 9 bases between them. Germline V lookup: CDR1 SGDLS, CDR2 YYNGEE. CDR3 residues: CASSVGSGANYGYTF. The CDR3 DNA reads as TGTGCCAGCAGCGTAGGTTCAGGGGCTAACTATGGCTACACCTTC. The variable domain in full, completed from reference TRBV9 and TRBJ1-2, reads DSGVTQTPKHLITATGQRVTLRCSPRSGDLSVYWYQQSLDQGLQFLIQYYNGEERAKGNILERFSAQQFPDLHSELNLSSLELGDSALYFCASSVGSGANYGYTFGSGTRLTVV.

V gene TRBV2 combines with J gene TRBJ2-7, with D possibly TRBD2 on 6 matching bases. CDR1 is SNHLY and CDR2 is FYNNEI in the germline V gene. Trimming removed 1 base at V and 4 bases at J, with 14 bases between. CDR3 length: 15 residues. DNA for the CDR3: TGTGCCAGCAGTGAAGGACTAGGAACAGCTTACGAGCAGTACTTC. Translated, it gives CASSEGLGTAYEQYF.

The CDR3 here is CASSRDLGGAGDEAFF. The DNA for the CDR3 is TGTGCCAGCTCGAGAGATTTAGGGGGGGCCGGGGATGAAGCTTTCTTT. The chain couples TRBV2 to TRBJ1-1; D is possibly TRBD1 (6 bases). The CDR3 length is 16 residues. From germline, CDR1 is SNHLY and CDR2 FYNNEI. V lost 8 bases and J lost 7, with 26 bases in between.

The chain has TRBV6-6 and TRBJ1-1; no clear D. The CDR3 spans 13 residues. V lost 5 bases to trimming and J lost 6 bases, with 13 bases between them. Germline V lookup: CDR1 MNHNY, CDR2 SVGAGI (reference sequence). The CDR3 protein is CASSLQYRAEAFF. CDR3 bases: TGTGCCAGCAGTCTACAGTATAGAGCTGAAGCTTTCTTT.

The genes are TRBV7-3 and TRBJ2-2; D is perhaps TRBD1 (7 bases). Germline lookup yields CDR1 SGHTA and CDR2 FQGTGA. The germline V and J ends were trimmed by 3 bases and 5 bases, with 13 bases remaining between them. The CDR3 extends over 15 amino acids. The CDR3 DNA follows: TGTGCCAGCAGCTTCCCACAGGGGAGGACCGGGGAGCTGTTTTTT. Translated, it gives CASSFPQGRTGELFF.